This TCR beta chain was obtained from a study of cytomegalovirus exposure and HLA in healthy donors. Overall study context: In a previous analysis, some 110 million unique TCR beta sequences were found from 150 million to 200 million T cells.

Study-level results: There were some public TCRs occurring in many donors, but most TCR sequences were rare. CMV serostatus was the only immune exposure information that was available.

Among the donors, all were healthy bone marrow donors. CDR1 SGHAT and CDR2 FQNNGV come from the germline V gene. The J segment lost 3 bases and the V segment lost 6 bases, leaving 18 bases of the junction unmatched. The CDR3 has 18 amino acids. PCR primers comprised 60 Vbeta and 13 Jbeta primers. Here immunoSEQ multiplex PCR was the method, and the copy in TCRdb shows in-frame clones only, minus some. The sample has tens of thousands of clones; more than 90% are singletons. Comments on this clone: Its antigen is not known.

V is TRBV11-2 and J is TRBJ2-7; 9 nucleotides align to TRBD1. Sample: PBMCs. This TCR came from a young woman in good health and CMV-seronegative. CDR3 bases: TGTGCCAGCAGTTACAGGGGGCGAAGGGTAGCCGGGGTCTACGAGCAGTACTTC. This codes for CASSYRGRRVAGVYEQYF.